This T cell receptor beta chain was recorded in a study of cytomegalovirus exposure and HLA in healthy donors. Study summary: Most genotyped donors, about four fifths of 300 to 400, had Caucasian-associated genetic ancestry. Broader study findings: It was reported that TCR beta sequences correctly inferred the HLA-A and HLA-B alleles for most subjects. V segments that were indistinguishable, TRBV6-2 and TRBV6-3 among them, were omitted from analysis.

Donors in the study were healthy people who gave bone marrow. Trimming cost V 0 bases and J 0 bases, with 15 bases left between them. The CDR3 is 17 amino acids. From germline, CDR1 is SEHNR and CDR2 FQNEAQ (reference sequence). PCR used 60 Vbeta primers and 13 Jbeta primers. The assay was immunoSEQ multiplex PCR, and TCRdb's table has in-frame clones only and misses some. The data contain about 140,000 clones, almost 85% of them singletons. Regarding this clone: Its target is unknown.

The sequenced material came from PBMCs. This clonotype was obtained from a man younger than 30 in good health and CMV-seropositive. V and J are TRBV7-9 and TRBJ2-7, with D perhaps TRBD1 (5 bases). CDR3: CASSLARLGVNSYEQYF. The CDR3 coding sequence is TGTGCCAGCAGCTTAGCGAGGCTAGGGGTGAACTCCTACGAGCAGTACTTC. Using reference TRBV7-9 and TRBJ2-7 for the parts outside the CDR3, the full variable domain is DTGVSQNPRHKITKRGQNVTFRCDPISEHNRLYWYRQTLGQGPEFLTYFQNEAQLEKSRLLSDRFSAERPKGSFSTLEIQRTEQGDSAMYLCASSLARLGVNSYEQYFGPGTRLTVT.